This T cell receptor (beta chain) was sequenced in a study of T cell changes during pregnancy in multiple sclerosis. The CDR3 is 15 residues long. CDR1 is LNHDA and CDR2 is SQIVND in the germline V gene (reference sequence). Trimming took 3 bases from V and 8 from J, leaving 19 bases between them. Here immunoSEQ multiplex PCR was the method, and the copy in TCRdb shows in-frame clones only, minus some. The sample records 70,000 to 95,000 clones, 85% to 95% being singletons. The source material was peripheral blood, sampled in the first trimester of pregnancy. V gene TRBV19 combines with J gene TRBJ1-2; D gene uncertain. This receptor was identified in a female donor with multiple sclerosis, enrolled in a pregnancy study. The CDR3 is CASSIFLGSKVGYTF. The CDR3 nucleotides are TGTGCCAGTAGTATCTTCCTCGGGTCGAAAGTAGGCTACACCTTC.